These 24 T cell receptor beta chains were sequenced from one sample in a study of shared clonotypes between healthy human individuals. The assay was immunoSEQ multiplex PCR, and TCRdb's table has in-frame clones only and misses some. Among about 1 million clones listed, more than 60% were seen once. The sequenced sample was memory CD4+ T cells sorted from blood. Subset reported: CD45RA-negative fraction. Receptor source: a man aged 18 to 29 in good health.

This clone was found a few times. The rearrangement uses TRBV27 and TRBJ1-1, with TRBD1 matching over 8 bases. In germline, CDR1 is MNHEY, CDR2 SMNVEV (reference sequence). The CDR3 is 16 residues long. The V segment lost 6 bases and the J segment 0 bases; nucleotides outside the gene matches: 9. CDR3 region: CASSKTGTGLNTEAFF. CDR3 DNA: TGTGCCAGCAGCAAAACCGGGACAGGTCTGAACACTGAAGCTTTCTTT.

The chain uses TRBV5-6 and TRBJ2-2; the D gene is possibly TRBD1 (6 bases). V was trimmed by 5 bases and J by 11 bases, leaving 10 bases between them. Germline V gene lookup returns CDR1 SGHDT and CDR2 YYEEEE. This CDR3 is built from 11 residues. CDR3 residues: CASSSRGELFF. Written as DNA, the CDR3 is TGTGCCAGCAGTTCCAGGGGCGAGCTGTTTTTT.

The chain employs TRBV19 and TRBJ2-1; 12 nucleotides match TRBD2. V dropped 6 bases and J dropped 1; count of bases not matched to a gene: 7. Germline V gene lookup returns CDR1 LNHDA and CDR2 SQIVND (reference sequence). CDR3 length: 17 amino acids. The CDR3: CASSTLAGGRSYNEQFF. The CDR3 DNA sequence: TGTGCCAGTAGCACACTAGCGGGGGGACGTTCCTACAATGAGCAGTTCTTC.

This rearrangement joins TRBV11-2 to TRBJ2-1, with TRBD2 identical over 9 bases. Germline trimming cut 0 bases from V and 12 bases from J; bases unmatched to any gene: 9. Germline loops: CDR1 SGHAT, CDR2 FQNNGV. The CDR3 has 15 amino acids. The CDR3 bases are TGTGCCAGCAGCTTAGAGGTAGTAGCGGGAGTAGGGCAGTTCTTC. It encodes CASSLEVVAGVGQFF.

The rearrangement uses TRBV15 and TRBJ1-4, with D tentatively TRBD1 (5 bases). V was shortened by 0 bases and J by 10 bases, with 18 bases between the two germline ends. Germline-derived CDR1 and CDR2 are LNHNV and YYDKDF (reference sequence). This CDR3 comprises 16 residues. The CDR3 spells CATSRDRQGTGRKLFF. The CDR3 nucleotides read TGTGCCACCAGCAGAGACAGGCAGGGTACCGGTCGAAAACTGTTTTTT.

The gene calls are TRBV14 and TRBJ2-3; D unclear. The V gene lost 6 bases and the J gene lost 0 bases, with 16 bases spanning the gap. Germline V lookup: CDR1 SGHDN, CDR2 FVKESK. There are 16 residues in the CDR3. CDR3 nucleotides: TGTGCCAGCAGTCCGTCCTGGCGAACTAGCACAGATACGCAGTATTTT. Its translation: CASSPSWRTSTDTQYF.

This sequence joins TRBV29-1 and TRBJ1-1; D is unclear. Trimming removed 6 bases at V and 0 bases at J, with 11 bases between. This CDR3 region has 13 residues. Germline assignment: CDR1 SQVTM and CDR2 ANQGSEA. In DNA form, the CDR3 reads TGCAGCGTGAAAGGAGTTGTGAACACTGAAGCTTTCTTT. Translating gives CSVKGVVNTEAFF.

V usage is TRBV7-2 and J usage is TRBJ2-3; 7 positions match TRBD1. The ends lost 5 bases at V and 3 bases at J; junction bases unmatched: 8. This CDR3 region has 15 residues. Germline lookup yields CDR1 SGHTA and CDR2 FQGNSA. This chain's CDR3 is CASSRWGTATDTQYF. CDR3 DNA: TGTGCCAGCAGCCGGTGGGGGACAGCGACAGATACGCAGTATTTT. Drawing the rest from reference TRBV7-2 and TRBJ2-3, the complete variable domain is GAGVSQSPSNKVTEKGKDVELRCDPISGHTALYWYRQSLGQGLEFLIYFQGNSAPDKSGLPSDRFSAERTGGSVSTLTIQRTQQEDSAVYLCASSRWGTATDTQYFGPGTRLTVL.

The chain carries TRBV5-1 and TRBJ1-6, with 8 positions matching TRBD1. V lost 4 bases to trimming and J lost 8 bases; unmatched junction nucleotides: 8. CDR1 SGHRS and CDR2 YFSETQ come from the germline V gene. This CDR3 region has 15 residues. The CDR3 nucleotides are TGCGCCAGCAGCCATAGGACAGGGACGGATTCACCCCTCCACTTT. Its protein product is CASSHRTGTDSPLHF.

The V gene is TRBV6-6, the J gene TRBJ2-2, with 8 bases lining up with TRBD2. Germline values: CDR1 MNHNY, CDR2 SVGAGI (reference sequence). J gave up 6 bases and V 5 bases, and 8 bases lay outside the gene matches. CDR3 length equals 15 residues. In DNA, the CDR3 is TGTGCCAGCAGTCCAACGGGGGGGCCTTCCGGGGAGCTGTTTTTT. It encodes CASSPTGGPSGELFF.

The rearrangement links TRBV6-5 to TRBJ1-3; D possibly corresponds to TRBD1 (5 bases). The V gene lost 6 bases and the J gene lost 0 bases, with 12 bases spanning the gap. From germline, CDR1 is MNHEY and CDR2 SVGAGI. The CDR3 has 15 amino acids. The CDR3 bases are TGTGCCAGCAGGGACGGGACTTCCTCTGGAAACACCATATATTTT. The encoded protein is CASRDGTSSGNTIYF.

This clone was counted a single time. The rearrangement uses TRBV19 and TRBJ1-2, with 11 bases matching TRBD1. This CDR3 contains 15 residues. Unmatched junction bases numbered 5, after V lost 3 bases and J lost 5 bases. The germline V gene has CDR1 LNHDA and CDR2 SQIVND (reference sequence). The CDR3 protein is CASSIPGQGEYGYTF. CDR3 DNA sequence: TGTGCCAGTAGTATCCCGGGACAGGGGGAATATGGCTACACCTTC.

The chain links TRBV29-1 to TRBJ2-3; either TRBD1 or TRBD2 may fit D (6 bases each). CDR1 is SQVTM, CDR2 ANQGSEA, per germline. V was cut by 6 bases and J by 1 base, with 14 bases left in between. The CDR3 consists of 14 residues. CDR3 sequence (DNA): TGCAGCGTAGGGGGGAACTCTGGCACAGATACGCAGTATTTT. Its translation is CSVGGNSGTDTQYF.

The chain links TRBV19 to TRBJ2-5; 10 bases are a match to TRBD1. The V gene end was trimmed by 7 bases and the J gene end by 3 bases; junction bases not matched to a gene: 8. Germline CDR1 reads LNHDA; CDR2 reads SQIVND (reference sequence). CDR3 length equals 15 residues. Here the CDR3 reads CASNSPGQGKETQYF. The DNA for the CDR3 is TGTGCCAGTAATTCCCCGGGACAGGGGAAAGAGACCCAGTACTTC.

This chain links TRBV5-5 with TRBJ2-1, with 12 bases matching TRBD2. This CDR3 comprises 16 residues. Per the germline V gene, CDR1 is SGHKS and CDR2 is YYEKEE (reference sequence). V was pared by 4 bases and J by 5 bases, with 7 bases of the junction left unmatched. CDR3 region: CASSARLAGAHNEQFF. DNA for the CDR3: TGTGCCAGCAGCGCCAGACTAGCGGGGGCCCACAATGAGCAGTTCTTC.

The chain employs TRBV5-1 and TRBJ1-2, with a weak D call TRBD1 (6 bases). V dropped 5 bases and J dropped 7 bases, with 24 bases sitting between them. CDR1 is SGHRS and CDR2 is YFSETQ in the germline V gene. There are 16 residues in the CDR3. CDR3 sequence (DNA): TGCGCCAGCAGGCAAGAATTACAGGGCTGGGGGGCTGGCTACACCTTC. This encodes CASRQELQGWGAGYTF.

The chain recombines TRBV9 with TRBJ2-1, with TRBD1 identical over 10 bases. The V and J ends lost 6 bases and 3 bases, in that order; junction bases with no gene match: 12. This CDR3 is 17 amino acids long. CDR1 is SGDLS, CDR2 YYNGEE, per germline. The CDR3 DNA follows: TGTGCCAGCACCAAATATCCCGGGACAGGGGTCTACAATGAGCAGTTCTTC. Encoded protein: CASTKYPGTGVYNEQFF.

Of note for this clone: With only one base between it and a far larger clone, this is likely a read error. V is TRBV10-3 and J is TRBJ2-6; D gene uncertain. Trimming took 6 bases from V and 1 from J, leaving 4 bases between them. The CDR3 covers 13 residues. The germline V gene encodes CDR1 ENHRY and CDR2 SYGVKD. CDR3: CAISGSGANVLTF. The CDR3 coding sequence is TGTGCCATCAGCGGGTCTGGGGCCAACGTCCTGACTTTC.

This clone was seen only a few times. V gene TRBV6-5 combines with J gene TRBJ2-1, with 8 bases identical to TRBD2. Germline CDR1 and CDR2: MNHEY and SVGAGI. This CDR3 spans 12 amino acids. After removal of 6 bases from V and 9 bases from J, the junction contained 4 bases not matched to a gene. The CDR3 here is CASSREGGEQFF. In DNA form, the CDR3 reads TGTGCCAGCAGCCGGGAGGGTGGTGAGCAGTTCTTC.

V gene TRBV21-1 combines with J gene TRBJ1-1; TRBD1 was called by the table and not checked on the DNA. TRBV21-1 is designated a pseudogene. There are 17 residues in the CDR3. The CDR3, as DNA: TGTGCCAGCAGCAAATTGCGGCCAGGGGATATGAACACTGAAGCTTTCTTT. Residues: CASSKLRPGDMNTEAFF.

On this clone: Different DNA sequences within this sample yield the same CDR3. The chain recombines TRBV27 with TRBJ1-5, with D possibly matching TRBD1 (6 bases). Germline V lookup: CDR1 MNHEY, CDR2 SMNVEV (reference sequence). The CDR3 loop spans 15 amino acids. The germline V and J ends were trimmed by 0 bases and 2 bases, with 8 bases remaining between them. CDR3 DNA: TGTGCCAGCAGTTTATCACAGGGACGCAATCAGCCCCAGCATTTT. It encodes CASSLSQGRNQPQHF.

The table lists this clone with a count of one. The genes are TRBV29-1 and TRBJ2-1, with 8 bases matching TRBD2. Germline CDR1 and CDR2: SQVTM and ANQGSEA. The CDR3 has 14 residues. Losses at the gene ends were 5 bases for V and 5 bases for J; bases not matched to a gene: 8. CDR3 sequence reads: CSVMRGVENNEQFF. The DNA of the CDR3 is TGCAGCGTTATGCGGGGGGTGGAAAACAATGAGCAGTTCTTC.

The gene calls are TRBV11-2 and TRBJ2-7; D possibly corresponds to TRBD2 (7 bases). V lost 1 base to trimming and J lost 6 bases, with 19 bases between them. Germline V lookup: CDR1 SGHAT, CDR2 FQNNGV. The CDR3 extends over 16 amino acids. DNA for the CDR3: TGTGCCAGCAGCTTAGCGCTCGGGGGGCAAGGGGCCGAGCAGTACTTC. Protein sequence: CASSLALGGQGAEQYF.

The CDR3 DNA is TGTGCCAGCAGCGCCCCCGGGGGCGAGAATCAGCCCCAGCATTTT. Encoded protein: CASSAPGGENQPQHF. The rearrangement links TRBV9 to TRBJ1-5; maybe TRBD1 (6 bases). Germline CDR1 and CDR2: SGDLS and YYNGEE. The CDR3 covers 15 residues. With 3 bases removed from V and 4 bases from J, the gap between germline ends came to 14 bases.